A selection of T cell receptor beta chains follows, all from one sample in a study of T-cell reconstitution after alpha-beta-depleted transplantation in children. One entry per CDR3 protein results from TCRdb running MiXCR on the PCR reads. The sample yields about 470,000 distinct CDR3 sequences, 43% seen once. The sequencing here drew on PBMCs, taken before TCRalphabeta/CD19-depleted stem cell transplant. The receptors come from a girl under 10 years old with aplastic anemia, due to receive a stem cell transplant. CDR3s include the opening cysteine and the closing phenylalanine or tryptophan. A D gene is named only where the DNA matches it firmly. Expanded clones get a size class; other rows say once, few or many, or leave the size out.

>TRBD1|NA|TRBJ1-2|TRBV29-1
CSVRGQEDYGYTF
TGCAGCGTTAGGGGACAGGAGGATTATGGCTACACCTTC
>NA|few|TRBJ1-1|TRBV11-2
CASSLDSPPLGTEAFF
TGTGCCAGCAGCTTAGATTCGCCGCCTTTGGGCACTGAAGCTTTCTTT
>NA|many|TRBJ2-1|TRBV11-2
CASSSGTHNEQFF
TGTGCCAGCAGCTCCGGGACTCACAATGAGCAGTTCTTC
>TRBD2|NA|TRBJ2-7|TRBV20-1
CSASSGEGQRGFYEQYF
TGCAGTGCTTCCTCCGGGGAGGGGCAAAGAGGTTTCTACGAGCAGTACTTC
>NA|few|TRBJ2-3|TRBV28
CASSPSGHGSTDTQYF
TGTGCCAGCAGTCCCTCCGGACATGGGAGCACAGATACGCAGTATTTT
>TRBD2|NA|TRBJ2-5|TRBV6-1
CASKYGGTHQETQYF
TGTGCCAGCAAGTACGGGGGGACCCATCAAGAGACCCAGTACTTC
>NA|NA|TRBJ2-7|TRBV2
CASSEFVVVGEQYF
TGTGCCAGCAGTGAATTCGTAGTAGTCGGCGAGCAGTACTTC
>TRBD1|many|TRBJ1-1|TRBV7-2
CASSPRTGGRYAEAFF
TGTGCCAGCAGCCCTCGGACAGGGGGAAGGTACGCTGAAGCTTTCTTT
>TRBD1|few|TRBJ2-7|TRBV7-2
CASSLVFDRGPEQYF
TGTGCCAGCAGCTTAGTTTTCGACAGGGGGCCCGAGCAGTACTTC
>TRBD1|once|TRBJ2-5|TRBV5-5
CASSIRGRKETQYF
TGTGCCAGCAGCATCAGGGGGCGGAAAGAGACCCAGTACTTC
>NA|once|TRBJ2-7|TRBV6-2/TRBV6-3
CASSYSLGLGEHYF
TGTGCCAGCAGTTACTCCCTGGGGCTGGGGGAGCATTACTTC
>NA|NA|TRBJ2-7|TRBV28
CASRLGTYEQYF
TGTGCCAGCAGACTTGGCACCTACGAGCAGTACTTC
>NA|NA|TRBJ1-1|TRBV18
CASSPRKRNSQGAEAFF
TGTGCCAGCTCACCACGGAAAAGGAACTCCCAGGGTGCTGAAGCTTTCTTT
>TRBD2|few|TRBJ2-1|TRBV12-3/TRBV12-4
CASSLALAGFNEQFF
TGTGCCAGCAGTTTGGCGCTAGCGGGATTCAATGAGCAGTTCTTC
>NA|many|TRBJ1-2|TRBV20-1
CSQLGNYGYTF
TGCAGTCAACTGGGGAACTATGGCTACACCTTC
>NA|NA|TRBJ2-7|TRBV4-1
CASSQDLATEQYF
TGCGCCAGCAGCCAAGACTTGGCGACAGAACAGTACTTC
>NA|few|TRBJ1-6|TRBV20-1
CSARSSSYNSPLHF
TGCAGTGCTAGGTCCAGCTCCTATAATTCACCCCTCCACTTT
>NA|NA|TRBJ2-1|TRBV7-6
CASSWGSEQFF
TGTGCCAGCAGCTGGGGGAGTGAGCAGTTCTTC
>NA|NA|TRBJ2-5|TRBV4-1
CASSQEPVAGETQYF
TGCGCCAGCAGCCAAGAGCCCGTGGCAGGGGAGACCCAGTACTTC
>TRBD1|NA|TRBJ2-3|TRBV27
CASSLTLTGTGNPDTQYF
TGTGCCAGCAGTTTGACCCTAACCGGGACAGGGAATCCAGATACGCAGTATTTT
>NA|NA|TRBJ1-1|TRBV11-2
CASSTRQEQSTEAFF
TGTGCCAGCAGCACCAGACAGGAGCAGAGCACTGAAGCTTTCTTT
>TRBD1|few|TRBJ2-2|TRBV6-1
CAWGQGVFGELFF
TGTGCTTGGGGACAGGGGGTTTTCGGGGAGCTGTTTTTT
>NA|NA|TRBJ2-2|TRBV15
CATSGTPGELFF
TGTGCCACCAGCGGAACCCCCGGGGAGCTGTTTTTT
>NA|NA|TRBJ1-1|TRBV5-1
CASSLESGLTEAFF
TGCGCCAGCAGCTTGGAGTCGGGACTTACTGAAGCTTTCTTT
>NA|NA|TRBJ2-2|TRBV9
CASSSVVGVGELFF
TGTGCCAGCAGCTCCGTTGTAGGGGTCGGGGAGCTGTTTTTT
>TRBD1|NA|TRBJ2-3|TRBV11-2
CASSSGQVVTDTQYF
TGTGCCAGCAGCTCAGGACAGGTGGTCACAGATACGCAGTATTTT
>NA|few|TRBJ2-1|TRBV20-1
CSARDYVYPSSYNEQFF
TGCAGTGCTAGAGATTACGTGTACCCCTCCTCCTACAATGAGCAGTTCTTC
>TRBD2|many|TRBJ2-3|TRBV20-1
CSASGFGLREEEDTQYF
TGCAGTGCTAGTGGGTTTGGGTTGCGGGAGGAGGAAGATACGCAGTATTTT
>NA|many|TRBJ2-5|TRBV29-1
CSVAPASYQETQYF
TGCAGCGTTGCTCCTGCGTCGTACCAAGAGACCCAGTACTTC
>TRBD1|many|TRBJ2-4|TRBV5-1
CASSPGTDLNIQYF
TGCGCCAGCAGCCCCGGGACAGACTTAAACATTCAGTACTTC
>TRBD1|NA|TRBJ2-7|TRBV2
CASSELDRFYEQYF
TGTGCCAGCAGTGAACTGGACAGGTTCTACGAGCAGTACTTC
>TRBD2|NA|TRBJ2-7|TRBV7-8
CASSPGTTSYEQYF
TGTGCCAGCAGCCCCGGGACTACCTCCTACGAGCAGTACTTC
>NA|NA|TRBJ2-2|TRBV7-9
CASLPAGAANTGELFF
TGTGCCAGCCTTCCTGCCGGGGCCGCGAACACCGGGGAGCTGTTTTTT
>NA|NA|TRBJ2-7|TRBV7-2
CASSSGDTYEQYF
TGTGCCAGCAGCTCCGGGGACACGTACGAGCAGTACTTC
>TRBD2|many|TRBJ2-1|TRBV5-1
CASSWGTGTSWDEQFF
TGCGCCAGCAGCTGGGGAACCGGGACTAGCTGGGATGAGCAGTTCTTC
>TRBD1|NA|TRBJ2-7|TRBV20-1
CSAQHLGRDRTSEQYF
TGCAGTGCCCAACACCTGGGACGGGACAGGACCTCCGAGCAGTACTTC
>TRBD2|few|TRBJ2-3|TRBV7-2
CASSPGLAGDADTQYF
TGTGCCAGCAGCCCGGGACTAGCGGGGGACGCAGATACGCAGTATTTT
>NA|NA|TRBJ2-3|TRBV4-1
CASSQEFRLESDTQYF
TGCGCCAGCAGCCAAGAATTTAGACTAGAATCCGATACGCAGTATTTT
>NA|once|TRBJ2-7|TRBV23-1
CASSQPYTYEQYF
TGCGCCAGCAGTCAACCGTATACCTACGAGCAGTACTTC
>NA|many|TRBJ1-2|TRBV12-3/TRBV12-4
CASSSNLYTF
TGTGCCAGCAGTTCTAACCTCTACACCTTC
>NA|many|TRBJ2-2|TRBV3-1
CASSLRFNTGELFF
TGTGCCAGCAGCCTGAGATTTAACACCGGGGAGCTGTTTTTT
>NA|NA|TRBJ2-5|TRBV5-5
CASSLVPGAETQYF
TGTGCCAGCAGCTTGGTTCCGGGGGCGGAGACCCAGTACTTC
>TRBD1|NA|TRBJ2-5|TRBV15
CATSRAGQTNQETQYF
TGTGCCACCAGCAGAGCGGGACAGACTAATCAAGAGACCCAGTACTTC
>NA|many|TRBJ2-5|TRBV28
CASSPPGAAWGETQYF
TGTGCCAGCAGCCCCCCAGGGGCCGCTTGGGGGGAGACCCAGTACTTC
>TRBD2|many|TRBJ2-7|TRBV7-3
CASSLIRASGAYEQYF
TGTGCCAGCAGCTTAATCCGGGCTAGCGGGGCCTACGAGCAGTACTTC
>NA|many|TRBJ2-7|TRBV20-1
CSASGRWGRTYEQYF
TGCAGTGCTAGTGGGCGGTGGGGGAGGACCTACGAGCAGTACTTC
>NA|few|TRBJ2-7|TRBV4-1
CASSQDPSRGSYEQYF
TGCGCCAGCAGCCAAGATCCCAGCAGGGGATCCTACGAGCAGTACTTC
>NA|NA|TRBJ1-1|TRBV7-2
CASSSFLATGTEAFF
TGTGCCAGCAGCTCGTTCCTGGCCACGGGCACTGAAGCTTTCTTT
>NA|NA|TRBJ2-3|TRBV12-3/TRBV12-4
CASTIQGGLDTQYF
TGTGCCAGCACCATTCAGGGGGGACTCGATACGCAGTATTTT
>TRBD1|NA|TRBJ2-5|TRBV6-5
CASSSAGQDGQETQYF
TGTGCCAGCAGTTCTGCCGGACAGGACGGCCAAGAGACCCAGTACTTC